These 18 T cell receptor beta chains came from one sample sequenced in a study of T cells in Graves' hyperthyroidism and ophthalmopathy (dated by TCRdb to about 2019). Preparation of the library involved multiplex PCR. TCRdb lists the instrument as Illumina HiSeq 2000. The TCR beta CDR3 regions were amplified from RNA transcripts. The TCR CDR3 was subjected to a first round of RT-PCR using the HTBI primer set and the Qiagen OneStep RT-PCR kit. The public reads were run again by TCRdb, first through fastp at Q25 and then through MiXCR, and only productive beta chains were kept. Here each entry gathers all rows of one CDR3 protein and keeps the most common genes and DNA. The sample records fewer than 450,000 distinct CDR3 sequences, around 15% of which are singletons. Approximately 27% of the sample goes to the ten largest clones. The sample was blood. The origin of the receptors is a man in his forties or fifties with Graves' ophthalmopathy.

Many counts were recorded for this clonotype. The CDR3 bases are TGTGCCCTCTGGGGAGACAGCGAGAACTATGGCTACACCTTC. As protein: CALWGDSENYGYTF. The V gene is TRBV12-3 or TRBV12-4, the J gene TRBJ1-2; D perhaps matches TRBD1 (5 bases). The CDR3 contains 14 residues. V gave up 11 bases and J gave up 2 bases, with 18 bases separating them.

This clonotype showed up many times. This chain uses TRBV12-3 or TRBV12-4 with TRBJ2-7; D call uncertain. The germline V and J ends were trimmed by 5 bases and 7 bases, with 12 bases remaining between them. The CDR3 covers 12 residues. This chain's CDR3 is CASSPGVGEQYF. The CDR3 nucleotides read TGTGCCAGCAGTCCAGGCGTTGGGGAGCAGTACTTC.

This chain links TRBV9 with TRBJ2-1, with a weak D call TRBD1 (5 bases). V shed 1 base and J shed 3 bases, with 5 bases lying between them. The V gene's germline CDR1 is SGDLS and CDR2 YYNGEE. The CDR3 extends over 13 amino acids. For the CDR3, the DNA is TGTGCCAGCAGCGTACAGGGCTACAATGAGCAGTTCTTC. Residues: CASSVQGYNEQFF.

In its sample, this clonotype was seen many times. The chain links TRBV2 to TRBJ1-5; D not certain. The V end was cut by 7 bases, the J end by 2 bases, with 15 bases between. Germline CDR1 is SNHLY and CDR2 is FYNNEI. CDR3 length: 15 residues. The CDR3 here is CASKGDTGGNQPQHF. Here the CDR3 DNA reads TGTGCCAGCAAAGGAGACACGGGTGGCAATCAGCCCCAGCATTTT.

V and J are TRBV10-3 and TRBJ1-3; 10 bases match TRBD1. The CDR3 consists of 15 residues. The J segment lost 1 base and the V segment lost 6 bases, leaving 3 bases of the junction unmatched. CDR1 is ENHRY, CDR2 SYGVKD, per germline. The CDR3 protein is CAISRQGASGNTIYF. The CDR3 DNA follows: TGTGCCATCAGCCGACAGGGGGCTTCTGGAAACACCATATATTTT.

Many counts were recorded for this clonotype. The V call is TRBV7-9, the J call TRBJ1-1; 9 nucleotides agree with TRBD1. V trimming: 1 base; J trimming: 2 bases; junction bases outside the gene matches: 8. This CDR3 spans 17 amino acids. Looked up from germline, CDR1 is SEHNR and CDR2 is FQNEAQ (reference sequence). In DNA, the CDR3 is TGTGCCAGCAGCTTAGGGAGGTGGGACAGGGTCAACACTGAAGCTTTCTTT. It codes for CASSLGRWDRVNTEAFF.

This clonotype was recorded many times. This chain uses TRBV27 with TRBJ2-3, with TRBD2 identical over 9 bases. Trimming took 7 bases from V and 6 from J; bases not matched to a gene: 14. The germline V gene has CDR1 MNHEY and CDR2 SMNVEV (reference sequence). This CDR3 has 16 residues. The CDR3 nucleotides read TGTGCCAGCACCCAAAAGCCCCTAGCGGGATTTGATACGCAGTATTTT. As protein: CASTQKPLAGFDTQYF.

This clonotype was detected ten times or more. The rearrangement uses TRBV5-1 and TRBJ2-1; D is uncertain. The V and J ends lost 4 bases and 0 bases respectively, with 11 bases between them. The CDR3 sequence is 15 residues long. Germline CDR1 and CDR2: SGHRS and YFSETQ. The CDR3 DNA follows: TGCGCCAGCAGCACGACACCGCCCTCCTACAATGAGCAGTTCTTC. Its translation is CASSTTPPSYNEQFF.

The gene calls are TRBV6-2 or TRBV6-3 and TRBJ2-1; tentatively, D is TRBD1 or TRBD2 (5 bases each). CDR1 and CDR2 from the germline V gene are MNHEY and SVGEGT. V dropped 4 bases and J dropped 0 bases, with 16 bases sitting between them. The CDR3 sequence is 17 residues long. CDR3 sequence: CASSSSRGRSSYNEQFF. The CDR3 DNA reads TGTGCCAGCAGTTCCTCGAGGGGTAGGAGCTCCTACAATGAGCAGTTCTTC.

This clonotype is a singleton in its sample. CDR3: CASGASTSTDTQYF. For the CDR3, the DNA is TGCGCCAGCGGCGCTAGCACAAGCACAGATACGCAGTATTTT. V usage is TRBV5-1 and J usage is TRBJ2-3; the D gene is possibly TRBD2 (5 bases). The CDR3 spans 14 residues. Trimming took 7 bases from V and 0 from J, leaving 12 bases between them. CDR1 is SGHRS, CDR2 YFSETQ, per germline. Variable domain in full (rest from reference TRBV5-1 and TRBJ2-3): KAGVTQTPRYLIKTRGQQVTLSCSPISGHRSVSWYQQTPGQGLQFLFEYFSETQRNKGNFPGRFSGRQFSNSRSEMNVSTLELGDSALYLCASGASTSTDTQYFGPGTRLTVL.

In this sample, this clonotype turned up many times. CDR3 protein: CSVEGGGETQYF. The DNA for the CDR3 is TGCAGCGTTGAAGGGGGGGGGGAGACCCAGTACTTC. The J gene is TRBJ2-5, the V gene TRBV29-1; 7 nucleotides align to TRBD2. The junction had 1 base not matched to a gene; V was cut back by 1 base and J by 5 bases. CDR1 is SQVTM and CDR2 is ANQGSEA in the germline V gene. The CDR3 runs to 12 residues.

The J gene is TRBJ1-5, the V gene TRBV27; 8 bases are a match to TRBD1. The CDR3 loop spans 18 amino acids. V lost 3 bases to trimming and J lost 3 bases; unmatched junction nucleotides: 13. Germline V gene sequence: CDR1 MNHEY, CDR2 SMNVEV (reference sequence). Here the CDR3 DNA reads TGTGCCAGCAGTTTTAGCACAGGGGGTCGCTTCCCCAATCAGCCCCAGCATTTT. Its translation is CASSFSTGGRFPNQPQHF.

Only a few counts were recorded for this clonotype. The chain recombines TRBV18 with TRBJ1-5; D perhaps matches TRBD1 (5 bases). V was clipped by 2 bases and J by 2 bases, with 7 bases between them. Germline V gene sequence: CDR1 KGHSH, CDR2 LQKENI. The CDR3 covers 14 residues. The CDR3 here is CASSPSQGNQPQHF. The CDR3 nucleotides are TGTGCCAGCTCACCATCACAGGGCAATCAGCCCCAGCATTTT.

This clonotype was seen at least ten times. The gene calls are TRBV7-8 and TRBJ1-6; 7 bases align to TRBD1. CDR1 and CDR2 from the germline V gene are SGHVS and FQNEAQ. V gave up 1 base and J gave up 9 bases; unmatched junction bases: 15. The CDR3 runs to 18 residues. CDR3 sequence reads: CASSLGKRRDSFSSPLHF. In nucleotides, the CDR3 is TGTGCCAGCAGCTTAGGAAAGAGACGGGACAGTTTTTCTTCACCCCTCCACTTT.

This clonotype was seen many times. The V call is TRBV29-1, the J call TRBJ2-1, with 8 positions matching TRBD2. The length of the CDR3 is 16 residues. V trimming: 5 bases; J trimming: 7 bases; junction bases outside the gene matches: 16. From germline, CDR1 is SQVTM and CDR2 ANQGSEA. The DNA of the CDR3 is TGCAGCGTTCTGGCTAGCGGGTTCGTTATGGGTAATGAGCAGTTCTTC. Amino acid sequence: CSVLASGFVMGNEQFF.

A word on this clonotype: A much larger clone sits a single nucleotide away, making a read error possible. The chain has TRBV11-2 and TRBJ2-1; TRBD2 aligns across 8 bases. CDR1 and CDR2 from the germline V gene are SGHAT and FQNNGV. The CDR3 is made up of 16 amino acids. The CDR3 here is CASSTPGLVADNERFF. CDR3 bases: TGTGCCAGCAGCACACCGGGACTAGTGGCCGACAATGAGCGGTTCTTC. Variable domain in full (rest from reference TRBV11-2 and TRBJ2-1): EAGVAQSPRYKIIEKRQSVAFWCNPISGHATLYWYQQILGQGPKLLIQFQNNGVVDDSQLPKDRFSAERLKGVDSTLKIQPAKLEDSAVYLCASSTPGLVADNERFFGPGTRLTVL.

This clonotype was seen a handful of times. The chain has TRBV5-6 and TRBJ2-7, with 8 bases fitting TRBD2. Trimming took 0 bases from V and 0 from J; bases not matched to a gene: 5. The CDR3 extends over 16 amino acids. Germline CDR1 SGHDT, CDR2 YYEEEE. The CDR3 sequence: CASSLAYSGDSYEQYF. The CDR3 nucleotides are TGTGCCAGCAGCTTGGCCTATAGCGGGGACTCCTACGAGCAGTACTTC.

At least ten counts were recorded for this clonotype. This chain joins TRBV2 and TRBJ1-5, with D possibly TRBD1 on 5 matching bases. This CDR3 has 14 amino acids. Germline lookup yields CDR1 SNHLY and CDR2 FYNNEI. V dropped 5 bases and J dropped 4 bases, with 12 bases sitting between them. The CDR3 protein is CASSRLKGNQPQHF. The CDR3 DNA reads as TGTGCCAGCAGTCGTCTGAAGGGGAATCAGCCCCAGCATTTT.